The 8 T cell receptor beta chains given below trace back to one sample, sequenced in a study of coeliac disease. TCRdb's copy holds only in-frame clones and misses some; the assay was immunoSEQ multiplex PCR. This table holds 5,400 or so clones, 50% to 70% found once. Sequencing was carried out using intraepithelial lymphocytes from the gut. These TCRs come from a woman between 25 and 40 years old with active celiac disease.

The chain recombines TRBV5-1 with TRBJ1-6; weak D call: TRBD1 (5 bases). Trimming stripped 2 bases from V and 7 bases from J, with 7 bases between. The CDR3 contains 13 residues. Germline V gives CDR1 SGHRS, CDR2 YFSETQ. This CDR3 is CASSFAGNSPLHF. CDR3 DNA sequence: TGCGCCAGCAGCTTCGCAGGGAATTCACCCCTCCACTTT.

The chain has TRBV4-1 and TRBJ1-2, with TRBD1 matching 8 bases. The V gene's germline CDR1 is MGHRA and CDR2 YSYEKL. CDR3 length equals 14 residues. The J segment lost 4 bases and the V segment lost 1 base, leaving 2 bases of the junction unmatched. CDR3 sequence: CASSQAGQAYGYTF. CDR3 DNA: TGCGCCAGCAGCCAAGCGGGACAGGCCTATGGCTACACCTTC.

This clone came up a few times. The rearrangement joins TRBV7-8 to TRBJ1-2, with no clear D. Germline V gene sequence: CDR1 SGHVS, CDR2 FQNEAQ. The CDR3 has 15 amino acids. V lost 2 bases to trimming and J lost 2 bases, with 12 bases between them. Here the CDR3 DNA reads TGTGCCAGCAGCTTACTGTCAACAGAAAACTATGGCTACACCTTC. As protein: CASSLLSTENYGYTF.

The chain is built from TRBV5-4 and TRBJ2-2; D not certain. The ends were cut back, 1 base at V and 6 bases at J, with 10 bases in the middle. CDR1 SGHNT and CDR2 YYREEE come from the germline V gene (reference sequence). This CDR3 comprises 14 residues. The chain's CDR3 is CASSLYSEAGELFF. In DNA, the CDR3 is TGTGCCAGCAGCTTGTATAGTGAGGCCGGGGAGCTGTTTTTT.

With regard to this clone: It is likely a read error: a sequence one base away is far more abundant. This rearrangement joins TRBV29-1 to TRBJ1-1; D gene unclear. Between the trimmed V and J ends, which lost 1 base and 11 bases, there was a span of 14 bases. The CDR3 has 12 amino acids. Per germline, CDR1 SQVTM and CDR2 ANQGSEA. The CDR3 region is CSVEANAREAFF. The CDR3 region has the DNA TGCAGCGTTGAAGCTAACGCAAGGGAGGCTTTCTTT. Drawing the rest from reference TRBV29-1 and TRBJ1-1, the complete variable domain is SAVISQKPSRDICQRGTSLTIQCQVDSQVTMMFWYRQQPGQSLTLIATANQGSEATYESGFVIDKFPISRPNLTFSTLTVSNMSPEDSSIYLCSVEANAREAFFGQGTRLTVV.

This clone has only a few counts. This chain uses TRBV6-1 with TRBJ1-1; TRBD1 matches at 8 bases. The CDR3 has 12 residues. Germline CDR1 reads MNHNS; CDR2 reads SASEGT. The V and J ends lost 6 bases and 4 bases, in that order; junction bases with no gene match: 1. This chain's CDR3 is CASRTGGTEAFF. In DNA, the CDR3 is TGTGCCAGCAGAACAGGGGGCACTGAAGCTTTCTTT.

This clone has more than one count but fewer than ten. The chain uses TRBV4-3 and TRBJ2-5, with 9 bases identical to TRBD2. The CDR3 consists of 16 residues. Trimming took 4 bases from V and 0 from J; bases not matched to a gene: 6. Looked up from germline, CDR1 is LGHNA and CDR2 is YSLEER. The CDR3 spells CASSRLAGAHQETQYF. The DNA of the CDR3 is TGCGCCAGCAGCCGATTAGCGGGGGCGCACCAAGAGACCCAGTACTTC.

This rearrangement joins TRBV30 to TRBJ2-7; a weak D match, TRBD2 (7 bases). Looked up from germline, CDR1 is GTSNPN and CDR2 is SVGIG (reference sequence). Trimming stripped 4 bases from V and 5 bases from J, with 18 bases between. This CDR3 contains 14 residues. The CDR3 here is CAWTNGGTYHEQYF. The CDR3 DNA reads TGTGCCTGGACCAACGGGGGGACATACCACGAGCAGTACTTC.